The source of this T cell receptor (beta chain) is a study of OX40 agonist ivuxolimab in advanced cancers. Study context: A male proportion of 82.7% was recorded, with mean age roughly 62 years and range about 23 to 90.

Notes on this clone: Its antigen is not identified.

Study outcomes and limitations: Averaged across samples, CD8+ T cells carried more expanded clones than CD4+ did. There were also nonresponders showing low normalized T-cell clonal expansion.

Germline lookup yields CDR1 SGHRS and CDR2 YFSETQ. The CDR3 consists of 15 residues. Between the trimmed V and J ends, which lost 4 bases and 2 bases, there was a span of 13 bases. Repertoires were generated with immunoSEQ multiplex PCR, while TCRdb's copy carries only in-frame clones and drops some. Of 80,000 to 100,000 clones listed, approximately 90% are singletons. Here the sequenced sample was CD4+ or CD8+ T cells sorted from blood, taken in a trial of the OX40 agonist ivuxolimab. The origin of this receptor is an adult with an advanced solid tumor such as melanoma, head and neck, liver or kidney cancer. The V and J genes are TRBV5-1 and TRBJ2-1; no firm D call. CDR3 bases: TGCGCCAGCAGCGCGCCGGGCGGAACCTACAATGAGCAGTTCTTC. Amino acid sequence: CASSAPGGTYNEQFF.